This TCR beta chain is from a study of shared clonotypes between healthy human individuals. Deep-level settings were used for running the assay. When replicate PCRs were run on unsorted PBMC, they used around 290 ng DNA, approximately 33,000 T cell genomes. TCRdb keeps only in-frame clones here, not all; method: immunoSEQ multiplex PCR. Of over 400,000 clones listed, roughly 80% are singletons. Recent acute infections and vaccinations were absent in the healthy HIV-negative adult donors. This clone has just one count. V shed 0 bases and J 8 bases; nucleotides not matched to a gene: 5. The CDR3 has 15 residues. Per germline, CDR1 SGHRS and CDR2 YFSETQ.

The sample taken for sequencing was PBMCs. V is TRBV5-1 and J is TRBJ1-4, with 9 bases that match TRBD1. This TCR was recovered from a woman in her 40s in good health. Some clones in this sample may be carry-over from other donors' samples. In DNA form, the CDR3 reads TGCGCCAGCAGCTTGGAACAGGGGGCCGGAGAAAAACTGTTTTTT. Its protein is CASSLEQGAGEKLFF.